This record concerns one T cell receptor (beta chain) sequence. Its specificity is not known. This specimen belongs to a study of shared clonotypes between healthy human individuals. General study results and limits: Compared with memory subsets, naive subsets generally had larger estimated richness.

The V and J ends lost 6 bases and 4 bases respectively, with 16 bases between them. From germline, CDR1 is MDHEN and CDR2 SYDVKM. The CDR3 contains 16 residues. Genomic DNA (from each subset) was split evenly across several immunoSEQ plates. Libraries were prepared by immunoSEQ multiplex PCR; TCRdb keeps only in-frame clonotypes and omits some of them. Among around 1.1 million clones, approximately 75% were seen once, and the ten largest hold approximately 0.95%. The receptor was isolated from a man younger than 35 in good health. Some clones in this sample may be carry-over from other donors' samples. This chain uses TRBV28 with TRBJ2-6; D ambiguous. The sample consisted of memory CD4+ T cells from PBMCs. As to subset: CD45RA-negative fraction. The CDR3 DNA reads TGTGCCAGCAGCCCGATAGGCGCCTTGGGGGCCAACGTCCTGACTTTC. It codes for CASSPIGALGANVLTF. The full variable domain, in which reference TRBV28 and TRBJ2-6 provide the parts outside the CDR3, is DVKVTQSSRYLVKRTGEKVFLECVQDMDHENMFWYRQDPGLGLRLIYFSYDVKMKEKGDIPEGYSVSREKKERFSLILESASTNQTSMYLCASSPIGALGANVLTFGAGSRLTVL.